Listed here are 25 T cell receptor beta chains from one sample, sequenced in a study of blood T cell repertoires in COVID-19. Data came from immunoSEQ multiplex PCR; TCRdb stores just in-frame clones and leaves some out. Here the sample spans about 44,000 clones, approximately 79% being singletons. Sequenced sample: peripheral blood. The source is a human donor in a cohort sampled during active COVID-19.

The chain has TRBV5-1 and TRBJ2-7; the match to TRBD2 covers 15 bases. J was trimmed by 6 bases and V by 3 bases; bases with no gene match: 4. There are 15 residues in the CDR3. Germline V CDR1 and CDR2: SGHRS, YFSETQ. The DNA for the CDR3 is TGCGCCAGCAGCTGGACTAGCGGGGGGGCTGGCGAGCAGTACTTC. Amino acid sequence: CASSWTSGGAGEQYF.

The chain carries TRBV19 and TRBJ2-7; 8 bases align to TRBD1. The CDR3 has 17 residues. V dropped 4 bases and J dropped 0; count of bases not matched to a gene: 11. Per germline, CDR1 LNHDA and CDR2 SQIVND (reference sequence). The CDR3 region has the DNA TGTGCCAGTAGTAAAACCAGACAGGGGTTTTTCTCCTACGAGCAGTACTTC. Protein: CASSKTRQGFFSYEQYF. The whole variable domain, remainder taken from reference TRBV19 and TRBJ2-7, is DGGITQSPKYLFRKEGQNVTLSCEQNLNHDAMYWYRQDPGQGLRLIYYSQIVNDFQKGDIAEGYSVSREKKESFPLTVTSAQKNPTAFYLCASSKTRQGFFSYEQYFGPGTRLTVT.

The CDR3 region is CARSLRGGGGELFF. The CDR3 DNA reads TGTGCCAGAAGCTTACGGGGGGGCGGCGGGGAGCTGTTTTTT. The genes are TRBV7-5 and TRBJ2-2; the table's D call of TRBD2 was not tested on the DNA. TRBV7-5 has pseudogene status. The CDR3 loop spans 14 amino acids.

This rearrangement joins TRBV5-4 to TRBJ2-5; 8 bases line up with TRBD2. Per germline, CDR1 SGHNT and CDR2 YYREEE (reference sequence). The CDR3 has 16 amino acids. V lost 5 bases and J lost 5; bases outside the gene matches: 14. The CDR3 region is CASRTIAGGAWETQYF. DNA of the CDR3: TGTGCCAGCAGAACCATCGCCGGGGGGGCTTGGGAGACCCAGTACTTC. The full variable domain, its missing parts supplied by reference TRBV5-4 and TRBJ2-5, is ETGVTQSPTHLIKTRGQQVTLRCSSQSGHNTVSWYQQALGQGPQFIFQYYREEENGRGNFPPRFSGLQFPNYSSELNVNALELDDSALYLCASRTIAGGAWETQYFGPGTRLLVL.

The V and J genes are TRBV3-1 (or the pseudogene TRBV3-2) and TRBJ2-1, with 7 nucleotides matching TRBD2. This CDR3 spans 15 amino acids. With V trimmed by 4 bases and J by 3 bases, 6 bases remained unmatched. Per the germline V gene, CDR1 is LGHDT and CDR2 is YNNKEL (reference sequence). The chain's CDR3 is CASSLRDYLYNEQFF. Written as DNA, the CDR3 is TGTGCCAGCAGCCTCCGGGACTACCTCTACAATGAGCAGTTCTTC.

The J gene is TRBJ2-5, the V gene TRBV3-1 (or the pseudogene TRBV3-2); 7 nucleotides align to TRBD2. The CDR3 length is 15 residues. CDR1 is LGHDT, CDR2 YNNKEL, per germline (reference sequence). J lost 5 bases, V lost 5 bases, and 11 bases had no gene match. The CDR3 reads CASSKRDGGWETQYF. In DNA form, the CDR3 reads TGTGCCAGCAGCAAAAGAGACGGGGGGTGGGAGACCCAGTACTTC.

Here the CDR3 DNA reads TGTGCCAGCAGCCAAGTGGGACTAGCGGGGGAGACCCAGTACTTC. Translating it yields CASSQVGLAGETQYF. This chain links TRBV3-1 (or the pseudogene TRBV3-2) with TRBJ2-5, with TRBD2 identical over 13 bases. This CDR3 spans 15 amino acids. Germline V lookup: CDR1 LGHDT, CDR2 YNNKEL (reference sequence). V was pared by 1 base and J by 5 bases, with 1 base of the junction left unmatched.

The table lists this clone with a count of one. The chain is built from TRBV5-4 and TRBJ2-5; D is possibly TRBD2 (6 bases). Trimming pared 0 bases from V and 5 bases from J, leaving 17 bases between. Germline V CDR1 and CDR2: SGHNT, YYREEE (reference sequence). The CDR3 is 16 amino acids. CDR3 coding DNA: TGTGCCAGCAGCTTGGGAGGGTTGGGCGGAGGGGAGACCCAGTACTTC. It specifies CASSLGGLGGGETQYF.

The chain combines TRBV27 with TRBJ1-1; D is undetermined. The CDR3 is 16 amino acids. Germline CDR1 and CDR2: MNHEY and SMNVEV (reference sequence). The ends were cut back, 6 bases at V and 5 bases at J, with 22 bases in the middle. CDR3 residues: CASRPLPAGETTEAFF. The DNA for the CDR3 is TGTGCCAGCAGGCCCTTACCTGCGGGTGAAACGACTGAAGCTTTCTTT.

The CDR3 DNA reads TGTGCCAGCAGCCGTGGACAGGGGGCTTACTATGGCTACACCTTC. Translation: CASSRGQGAYYGYTF. This sequence joins TRBV6-5 and TRBJ1-2, with 11 bases matching TRBD1. Per germline, CDR1 MNHEY and CDR2 SVGAGI. This CDR3 is 15 amino acids long. The junction had 6 bases not matched to a gene; V was cut back by 6 bases and J by 3 bases.

The rearrangement joins TRBV6-5 to TRBJ1-6; TRBD1 matches at 7 bases. This CDR3 has 15 residues. V was clipped by 5 bases and J by 4 bases; unmatched bases: 5. The germline V gene has CDR1 MNHEY and CDR2 SVGAGI. CDR3 sequence: CASSTGDSYNSPLHF. Here the CDR3 DNA reads TGTGCCAGCAGTACTGGGGACAGTTATAATTCACCCCTCCACTTT.

The V call is TRBV4-1, the J call TRBJ1-2; TRBD1 aligns across 7 bases. The CDR3 loop spans 14 amino acids. CDR1 is MGHRA and CDR2 is YSYEKL in the germline V gene. V trimming: 3 bases; J trimming: 4 bases; junction bases outside the gene matches: 5. CDR3 region: CASSQETGTYGYTF. CDR3 sequence (DNA): TGCGCCAGCAGCCAGGAGACAGGGACCTATGGCTACACCTTC.

The CDR3 nucleotides read TGCAGCGTTGAAGGGACAGGGATCTACAATGAGCAGTTCTTC. Amino acids: CSVEGTGIYNEQFF. The gene calls are TRBV29-1 and TRBJ2-1; 8 bases fit TRBD1. Per germline, CDR1 SQVTM and CDR2 ANQGSEA. This CDR3 region has 14 residues. The J segment lost 3 bases and the V segment lost 1 base, leaving 2 bases of the junction unmatched.

The V call is TRBV6-5, the J call TRBJ2-7; 8 bases map to TRBD1. The CDR3 is 13 residues long. The germline V gene has CDR1 MNHEY and CDR2 SVGAGI. J was trimmed by 4 bases and V by 6 bases; bases with no gene match: 5. The CDR3 coding sequence is TGTGCCAGCAGGCGGGGACAGGCTTACGAGCAGTACGTC. Translation gives CASRRGQAYEQYV.

This chain joins TRBV29-1 and TRBJ2-1; the match to TRBD1 covers 7 bases. V gave up 6 bases and J gave up 8 bases; unmatched junction bases: 7. Germline CDR1 and CDR2: SQVTM and ANQGSEA. The CDR3 covers 12 residues. CDR3 nucleotides: TGCAGCGTGGGGAGACAGGGCCATGAGCAGTTCTTC. This sequence encodes CSVGRQGHEQFF.

This clone appeared a single time. The chain combines TRBV5-4 with TRBJ2-2; 10 nucleotides line up with TRBD2. V shed 4 bases, J shed 4 bases, and the junction held 4 bases outside the gene matches. CDR1 SGHNT and CDR2 YYREEE come from the germline V gene (reference sequence). CDR3 size: 15 residues. CDR3 residues: CASSPGTSVTGELFF. The CDR3 region has the DNA TGTGCCAGCAGCCCCGGGACTAGCGTCACCGGGGAGCTGTTTTTT.

The rearrangement links TRBV5-5 to TRBJ2-7; 9 bases fit TRBD1. Trimming took 1 base from V and 2 from J; bases not matched to a gene: 4. Germline assignment: CDR1 SGHKS and CDR2 YYEKEE (reference sequence). This CDR3 has 15 residues. CDR3 sequence: CASSLTGQGPYEQYF. The DNA for the CDR3 is TGTGCCAGCAGCTTGACGGGACAGGGCCCCTACGAGCAGTACTTC.

The rearrangement uses TRBV25-1 and TRBJ1-5; D is ambiguous. Trimming removed 4 bases from V and 5 bases from J, with 6 bases in between. This CDR3 contains 12 residues. Germline CDR1 is MGHDK and CDR2 is SYGVNS. The CDR3 is CASSVSDQPQHF. In nucleotides, the CDR3 is TGTGCCAGCAGTGTCAGTGATCAGCCCCAGCATTTT.

This sequence joins TRBV7-2 and TRBJ2-7; D unclear. The V gene's germline CDR1 is SGHTA and CDR2 FQGNSA. With 1 base removed from V and 0 bases from J, the gap between germline ends came to 7 bases. The CDR3 has 14 residues. CDR3 bases: TGTGCCAGCAGCTTAGTGGCAGACTCCTACGAGCAGTACTTC. Its translation is CASSLVADSYEQYF.

The chain recombines TRBV5-1 with TRBJ1-6; 8 nucleotides match TRBD1. Losses at the gene ends were 5 bases for V and 11 bases for J; bases not matched to a gene: 6. Germline lookup yields CDR1 SGHRS and CDR2 YFSETQ. This CDR3 contains 13 residues. In DNA form, the CDR3 reads TGCGCCAGCAGGCCAGGGGGCTCGGCACCCCTCCACTTT. Encoded protein: CASRPGGSAPLHF. The whole variable domain, filled in from reference TRBV5-1 and TRBJ1-6, reads KAGVTQTPRYLIKTRGQQVTLSCSPISGHRSVSWYQQTPGQGLQFLFEYFSETQRNKGNFPGRFSGRQFSNSRSEMNVSTLELGDSALYLCASRPGGSAPLHFGNGTRLTVT.

CDR3 DNA: TGTGCCAGCAGTCGGCCAGGGGGCTATCAGCCCCAGCATTTT. This sequence encodes CASSRPGGYQPQHF. The chain uses TRBV6-2 or TRBV6-3 and TRBJ1-5, with 8 nucleotides matching TRBD1. The CDR3 sequence is 14 residues long. CDR1 is MNHEY and CDR2 is SVGEGT in the germline V gene. The J segment lost 5 bases and the V segment lost 5 bases, leaving 5 bases of the junction unmatched.

The V gene is TRBV2, the J gene TRBJ2-2, with TRBD1 identical over 8 bases. From germline, CDR1 is SNHLY and CDR2 FYNNEI. V dropped 8 bases and J dropped 2; count of bases not matched to a gene: 4. The CDR3 length is 14 residues. CDR3 coding DNA: TGTGCCAGCGCAGGGGGCCCTAACACCGGGGAGCTGTTTTTT. This codes for CASAGGPNTGELFF. The complete variable domain, with remaining parts taken from reference TRBV2 and TRBJ2-2, reads EPEVTQTPSHQVTQMGQEVILRCVPISNHLYFYWYRQILGQKVEFLVSFYNNEISEKSEIFDDQFSVERPDGSNFTLKIRSTKLEDSAMYFCASAGGPNTGELFFGEGSRLTVL.

The V gene is TRBV4-3, the J gene TRBJ2-7, with D tentatively TRBD1 (5 bases). The CDR3 is 15 residues long. Trimming removed 0 bases from V and 6 bases from J, with 15 bases in between. Germline CDR1 and CDR2: LGHNA and YSLEER. The chain's CDR3 is CASSQEWQGSREQYF. DNA of the CDR3: TGCGCCAGCAGCCAAGAGTGGCAGGGTTCACGCGAGCAGTACTTC.

The chain combines TRBV29-1 with TRBJ1-2; 9 bases are shared with TRBD1. Germline V gene data show CDR1 as SQVTM and CDR2 as ANQGSEA. The CDR3 totals 13 residues. The ends lost 4 bases at V and 1 base at J; junction bases unmatched: 1. The DNA for the CDR3 is TGCAGCGTTGGACAGGGGGATAACTATGGCTACACCTTC. Translated, it gives CSVGQGDNYGYTF. The entire variable domain, with the rest obtained from reference TRBV29-1 and TRBJ1-2, is as follows: SAVISQKPSRDICQRGTSLTIQCQVDSQVTMMFWYRQQPGQSLTLIATANQGSEATYESGFVIDKFPISRPNLTFSTLTVSNMSPEDSSIYLCSVGQGDNYGYTFGSGTRLTVV.

The rearrangement links TRBV2 to TRBJ2-7; 10 bases map to TRBD2. J was trimmed by 6 bases and V by 8 bases; bases with no gene match: 4. Per germline, CDR1 SNHLY and CDR2 FYNNEI. This CDR3 spans 12 amino acids. The DNA for the CDR3 is TGTGCCAGCGCGGTAGCGGGGGGCGAGCAGTACGTC. This codes for CASAVAGGEQYV.